Reported below is one T cell receptor (beta chain). Its antigen remains unidentified. This sample was included in a study of T cell responses to AZD1222 COVID-19 vaccine. Pooled in the analysis were second doses at about 4 or about 12 weeks. Overall study results and limits: CD4 TCRs associated with vaccination spanned spike, dominating at 160-218 and 743-854. Just a handful of AZD1222 recipients were seropositive at baseline.

This table comes from immunoSEQ multiplex PCR, and its TCRdb copy is limited to in-frame clones, with some not included. Here the sample spans 150,000 to 200,000 clones, 92% being singletons. This CDR3 contains 16 residues. In germline, CDR1 is MNHEY, CDR2 SMNVEV (reference sequence). V dropped 2 bases and J dropped 1 base, with 14 bases sitting between them. The V gene is TRBV27, the J gene TRBJ1-2; no definite D call. Sample: peripheral blood, taken 28 days after the second AZD1222 dose. This TCR was recovered from an adult who received the AZD1222 COVID-19 vaccine. In DNA, the CDR3 is TGTGCCAGCAGTTTAAACCCTGGTGGGGTTAACTATGGCTACACCTTC. Translation: CASSLNPGGVNYGYTF.